The 6 T cell receptor beta chains below come from one sample, sequenced in a study of T cell repertoires in aging, cancer and after chemotherapy. TRB rearrangements spanning V, D and J were amplified using mixed TRB-A/B primers. TCRdb re-derived calls from the multiplex PCR reads in MiXCR, one entry per CDR3 protein. Of several thousand distinct CDR3 sequences detected, 21% appear once; the ten largest clones hold around 14%. Amplification of TCR beta used genomic DNA extracted from peripheral blood. Sequenced material: blood. Source of these receptors: a human donor with a blood cancer.

The chain is built from TRBV4-2 and TRBJ2-1; 8 bases map to TRBD2. Trimming cost V 2 bases and J 5 bases; bases outside gene matches: 5. Germline CDR1 and CDR2: LGHNA and YNFKEQ. The CDR3 runs 15 residues. Here the CDR3 DNA reads TGTGCCAGCAGCCAATCCACGGGGGGGCACAATGAGCAGTTCTTC. Translating it yields CASSQSTGGHNEQFF.

V gene TRBV6-6 combines with J gene TRBJ1-1; D may be TRBD1 (5 bases). V was shortened by 1 base and J by 12 bases, with 15 bases between the two germline ends. Germline assignment: CDR1 MNHNY and CDR2 SVGAGI (reference sequence). CDR3 size: 13 residues. The CDR3 is CASSYLSGREPFF. The CDR3 nucleotides read TGTGCCAGCAGTTACTTATCGGGGCGCGAGCCTTTCTTT.

The V call is TRBV19, the J call TRBJ1-5, with D possibly TRBD1 on 6 matching bases. The CDR3 is 17 residues long. CDR1 is LNHDA and CDR2 is SQIVND in the germline V gene (reference sequence). The V and J ends lost 8 bases and 7 bases respectively, with 27 bases between them. The CDR3 region is CASSSPRADGGRQPQHF. The CDR3 DNA is TGTGCCAGTTCCTCCCCCCGGGCCGACGGGGGCAGGCAGCCCCAGCATTTT.

This clonotype is classed as medium-sized. This rearrangement joins TRBV15 to TRBJ2-1, with TRBD1 matching 7 bases. The V segment lost 9 bases and the J segment 0 bases; nucleotides outside the gene matches: 11. CDR1 and CDR2 (germline): LNHNV, YYDKDF (reference sequence). This CDR3 has 16 residues. In nucleotides, the CDR3 is TGTGCCACAGGACAGGTTGTGGGGAGCTCCTACAATGAGCAGTTCTTC. Translated, it gives CATGQVVGSSYNEQFF.

This clonotype rates as medium-sized. J is TRBJ2-1 and V is TRBV6-5, with TRBD2 identical over 8 bases. CDR3 length equals 16 residues. The germline V gene has CDR1 MNHEY and CDR2 SVGAGI. Trimming at V came to 6 bases and at J to 0 bases, leaving 7 bases not matched to a gene. The CDR3 protein is CASSQAGGLSYNEQFF. In DNA form, the CDR3 reads TGTGCCAGCAGCCAGGCGGGGGGCCTCTCCTACAATGAGCAGTTCTTC.

This clonotype came up a few times. V is TRBV20-1 and J is TRBJ1-1; D is unresolved. Trimming removed 4 bases at V and 3 bases at J, with 9 bases between. Germline lookup yields CDR1 DFQATT and CDR2 SNEGSKA (reference sequence). CDR3 length: 12 amino acids. The CDR3 sequence: CSAKHEYTEAFF. Here the CDR3 DNA reads TGCAGTGCTAAACATGAATACACTGAAGCTTTCTTT.